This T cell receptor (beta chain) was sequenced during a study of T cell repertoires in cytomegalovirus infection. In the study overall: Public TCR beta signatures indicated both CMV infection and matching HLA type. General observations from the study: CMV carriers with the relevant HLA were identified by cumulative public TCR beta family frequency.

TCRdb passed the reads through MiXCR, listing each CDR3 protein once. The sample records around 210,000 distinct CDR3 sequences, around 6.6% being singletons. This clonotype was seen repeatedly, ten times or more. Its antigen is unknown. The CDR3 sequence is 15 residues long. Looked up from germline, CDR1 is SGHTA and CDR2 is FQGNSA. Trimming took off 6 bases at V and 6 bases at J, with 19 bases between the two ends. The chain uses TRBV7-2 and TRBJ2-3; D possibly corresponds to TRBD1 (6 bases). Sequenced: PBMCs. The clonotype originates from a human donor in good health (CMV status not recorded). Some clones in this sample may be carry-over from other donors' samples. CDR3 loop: CASRRQGWETDTQYF. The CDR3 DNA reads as TGTGCCAGCAGGCGGCAGGGGTGGGAGACTGATACGCAGTATTTT.